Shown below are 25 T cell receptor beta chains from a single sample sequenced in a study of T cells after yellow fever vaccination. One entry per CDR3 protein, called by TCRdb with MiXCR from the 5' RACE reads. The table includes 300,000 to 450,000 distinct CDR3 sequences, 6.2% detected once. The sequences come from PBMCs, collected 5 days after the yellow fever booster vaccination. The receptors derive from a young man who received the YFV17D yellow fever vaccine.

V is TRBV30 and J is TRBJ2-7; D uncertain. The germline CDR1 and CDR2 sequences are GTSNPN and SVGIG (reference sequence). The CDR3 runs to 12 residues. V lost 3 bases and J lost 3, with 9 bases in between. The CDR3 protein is CAWSASGYEQYF. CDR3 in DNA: TGTGCCTGGAGCGCTTCTGGCTACGAGCAGTACTTC.

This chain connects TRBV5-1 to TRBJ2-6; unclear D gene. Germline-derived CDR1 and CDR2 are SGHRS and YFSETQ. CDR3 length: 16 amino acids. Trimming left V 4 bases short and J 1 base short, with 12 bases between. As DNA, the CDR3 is TGCGCCAGCAGCCTTAGTCCCTCATCTGGGGCCAACGTCCTGACTTTC. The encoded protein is CASSLSPSSGANVLTF. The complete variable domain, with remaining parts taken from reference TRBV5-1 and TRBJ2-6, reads KAGVTQTPRYLIKTRGQQVTLSCSPISGHRSVSWYQQTPGQGLQFLFEYFSETQRNKGNFPGRFSGRQFSNSRSEMNVSTLELGDSALYLCASSLSPSSGANVLTFGAGSRLTVL.

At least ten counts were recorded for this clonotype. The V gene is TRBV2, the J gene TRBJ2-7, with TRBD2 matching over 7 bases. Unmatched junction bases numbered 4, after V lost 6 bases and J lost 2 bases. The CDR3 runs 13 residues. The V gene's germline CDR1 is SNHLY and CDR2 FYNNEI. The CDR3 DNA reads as TGTGCCAGCAGCGGGGGGAAGGCCTACGAGCAGTACTTC. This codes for CASSGGKAYEQYF.

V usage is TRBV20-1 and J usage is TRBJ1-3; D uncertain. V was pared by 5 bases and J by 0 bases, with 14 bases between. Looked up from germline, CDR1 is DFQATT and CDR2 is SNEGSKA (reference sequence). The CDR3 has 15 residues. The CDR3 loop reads CSASRRRISGNTIYF. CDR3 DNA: TGCAGTGCTTCCAGGAGGCGGATCTCTGGAAACACCATATATTTT.

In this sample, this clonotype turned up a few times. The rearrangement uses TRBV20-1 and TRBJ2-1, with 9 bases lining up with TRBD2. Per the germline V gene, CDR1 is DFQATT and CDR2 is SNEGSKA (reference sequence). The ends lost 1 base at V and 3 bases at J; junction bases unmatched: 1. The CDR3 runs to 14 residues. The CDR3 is CSARGTSDYNEQFF. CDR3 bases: TGCAGTGCTAGAGGGACTAGCGACTACAATGAGCAGTTCTTC.

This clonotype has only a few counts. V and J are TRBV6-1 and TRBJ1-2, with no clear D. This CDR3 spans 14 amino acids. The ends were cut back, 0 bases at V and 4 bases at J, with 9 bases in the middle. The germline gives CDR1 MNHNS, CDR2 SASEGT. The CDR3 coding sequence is TGTGCCAGCAGTGAAGCTAGGGTCTCCTATGGCTACACCTTC. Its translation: CASSEARVSYGYTF.

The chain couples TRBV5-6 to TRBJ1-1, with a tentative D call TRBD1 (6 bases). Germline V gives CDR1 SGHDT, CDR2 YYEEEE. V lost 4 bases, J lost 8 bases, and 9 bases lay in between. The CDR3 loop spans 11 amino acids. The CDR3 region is CASSRTVEAFF. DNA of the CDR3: TGTGCCAGCAGCCGGACAGTAGAAGCTTTCTTT.

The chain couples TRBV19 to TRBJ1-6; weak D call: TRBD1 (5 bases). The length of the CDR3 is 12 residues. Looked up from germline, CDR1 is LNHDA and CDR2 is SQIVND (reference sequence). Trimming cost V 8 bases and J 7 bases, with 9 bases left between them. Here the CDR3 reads CASWGNNSPLHF. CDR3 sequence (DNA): TGTGCCAGTTGGGGGAACAATTCACCCCTCCACTTT.

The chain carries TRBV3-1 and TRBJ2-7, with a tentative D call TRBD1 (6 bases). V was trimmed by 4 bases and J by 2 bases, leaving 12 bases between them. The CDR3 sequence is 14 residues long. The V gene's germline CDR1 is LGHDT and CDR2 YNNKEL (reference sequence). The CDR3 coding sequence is TGTGCCAGCAGCCGCCAGTGGGACACCTACGAGCAGTACTTC. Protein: CASSRQWDTYEQYF.

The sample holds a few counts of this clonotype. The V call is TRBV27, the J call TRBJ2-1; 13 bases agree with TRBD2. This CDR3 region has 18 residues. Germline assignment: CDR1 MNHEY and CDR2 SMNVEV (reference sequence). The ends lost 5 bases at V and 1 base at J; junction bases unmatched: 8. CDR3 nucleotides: TGTGCCAGCAGTACCGGACTAGCGGGAGAAGGTTCCTACAATGAGCAGTTCTTC. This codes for CASSTGLAGEGSYNEQFF.

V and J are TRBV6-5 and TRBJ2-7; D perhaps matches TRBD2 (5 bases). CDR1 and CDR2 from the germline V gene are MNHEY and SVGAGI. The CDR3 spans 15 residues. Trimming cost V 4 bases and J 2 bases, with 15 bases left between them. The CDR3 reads CASSSILTTAYEQYF. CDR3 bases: TGTGCCAGCAGTTCAATTTTGACTACCGCCTACGAGCAGTACTTC.

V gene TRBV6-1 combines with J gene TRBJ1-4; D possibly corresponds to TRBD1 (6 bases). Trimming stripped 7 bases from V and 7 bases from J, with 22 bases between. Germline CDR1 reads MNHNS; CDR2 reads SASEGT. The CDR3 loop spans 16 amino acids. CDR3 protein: CASTLGVGAVVEKLFF. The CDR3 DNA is TGTGCCAGCACCCTCGGAGTGGGGGCGGTTGTTGAAAAACTGTTTTTT.

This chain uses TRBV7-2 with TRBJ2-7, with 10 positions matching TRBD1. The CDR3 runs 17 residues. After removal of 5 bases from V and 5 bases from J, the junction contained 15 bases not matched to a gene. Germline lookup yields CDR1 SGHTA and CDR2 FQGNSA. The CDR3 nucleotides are TGTGCCAGCAGCCACCAGGCGCTTCCGGGACAGGGGCACGAGCAGTACTTC. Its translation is CASSHQALPGQGHEQYF.

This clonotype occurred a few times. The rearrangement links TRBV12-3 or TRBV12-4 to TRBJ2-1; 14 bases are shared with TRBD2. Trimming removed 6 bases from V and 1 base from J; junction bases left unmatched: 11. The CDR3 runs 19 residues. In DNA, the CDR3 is TGTGCCAGCAGGCGAACCGGGACTAGCGGGGGAAGGTCCTACAATGAGCAGTTCTTC. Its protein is CASRRTGTSGGRSYNEQFF.

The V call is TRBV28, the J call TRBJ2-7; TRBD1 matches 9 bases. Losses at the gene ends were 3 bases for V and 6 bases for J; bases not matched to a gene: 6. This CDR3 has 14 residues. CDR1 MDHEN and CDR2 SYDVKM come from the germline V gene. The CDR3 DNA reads TGTGCCAGCAGTTTCCGCCGGGACAGGGCCGAGCAGTACTTC. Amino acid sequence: CASSFRRDRAEQYF.

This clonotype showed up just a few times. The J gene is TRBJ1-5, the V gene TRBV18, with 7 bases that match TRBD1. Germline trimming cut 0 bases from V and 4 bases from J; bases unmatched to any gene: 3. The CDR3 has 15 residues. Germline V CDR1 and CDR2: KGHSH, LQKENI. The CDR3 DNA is TGTGCCAGCTCACCACCGGGACAGCCAAATCAGCCCCAGCATTTT. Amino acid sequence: CASSPPGQPNQPQHF.

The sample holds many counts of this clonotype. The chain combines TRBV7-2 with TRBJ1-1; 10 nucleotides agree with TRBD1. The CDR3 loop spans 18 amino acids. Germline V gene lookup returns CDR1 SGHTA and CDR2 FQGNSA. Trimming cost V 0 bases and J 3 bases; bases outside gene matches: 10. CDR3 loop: CASSLADIRDRGYTEAFF. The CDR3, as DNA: TGTGCCAGCAGCTTAGCGGACATCCGGGACAGGGGATACACTGAAGCTTTCTTT.

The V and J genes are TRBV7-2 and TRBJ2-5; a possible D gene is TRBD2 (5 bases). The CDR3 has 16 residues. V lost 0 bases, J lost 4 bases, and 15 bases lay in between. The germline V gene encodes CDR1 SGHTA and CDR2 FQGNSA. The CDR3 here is CASSLAALQGRETQYF. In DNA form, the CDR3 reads TGTGCCAGCAGCTTAGCCGCCCTCCAAGGGAGAGAGACCCAGTACTTC.

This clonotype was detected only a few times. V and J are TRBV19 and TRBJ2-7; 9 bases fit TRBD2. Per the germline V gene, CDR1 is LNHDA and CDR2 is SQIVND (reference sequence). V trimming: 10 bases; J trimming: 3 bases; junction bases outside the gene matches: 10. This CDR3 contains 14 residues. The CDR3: CATSPIAGVYEQYF. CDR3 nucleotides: TGTGCCACCTCCCCTATAGCGGGAGTCTACGAGCAGTACTTC.

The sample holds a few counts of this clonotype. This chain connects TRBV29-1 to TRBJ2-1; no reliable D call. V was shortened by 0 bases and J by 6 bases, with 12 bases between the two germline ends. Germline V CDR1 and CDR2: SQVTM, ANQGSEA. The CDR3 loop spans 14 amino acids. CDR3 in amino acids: CSVEDLWQSNEQFF. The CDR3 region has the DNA TGCAGCGTTGAAGATCTTTGGCAATCCAATGAGCAGTTCTTC.

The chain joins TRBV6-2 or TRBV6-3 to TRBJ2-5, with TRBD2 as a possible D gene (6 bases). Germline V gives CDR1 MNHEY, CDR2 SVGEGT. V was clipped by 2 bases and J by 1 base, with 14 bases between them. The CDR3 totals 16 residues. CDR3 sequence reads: CASSYPVGSGQETQYF. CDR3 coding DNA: TGTGCCAGCAGTTACCCCGTGGGTAGCGGCCAAGAGACCCAGTACTTC.

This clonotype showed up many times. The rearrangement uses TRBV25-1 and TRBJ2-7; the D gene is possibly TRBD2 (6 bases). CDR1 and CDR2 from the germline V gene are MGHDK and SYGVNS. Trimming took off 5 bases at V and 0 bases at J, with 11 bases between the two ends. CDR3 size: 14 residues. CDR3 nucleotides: TGTGCCAGCAGTTTAGCGGTGGACTCCTACGAGCAGTACTTC. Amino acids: CASSLAVDSYEQYF.

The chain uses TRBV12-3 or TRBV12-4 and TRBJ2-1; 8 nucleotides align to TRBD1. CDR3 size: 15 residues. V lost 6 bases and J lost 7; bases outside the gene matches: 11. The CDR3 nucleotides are TGTGCCAGCAGGCAGGACAGGGCCGATGGGAATGAGCAGTTCTTC. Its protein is CASRQDRADGNEQFF.

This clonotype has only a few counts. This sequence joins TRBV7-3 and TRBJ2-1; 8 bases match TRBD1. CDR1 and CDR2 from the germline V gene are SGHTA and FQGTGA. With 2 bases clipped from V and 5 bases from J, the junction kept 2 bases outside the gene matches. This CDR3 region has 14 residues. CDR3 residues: CASSLPGQDNEQFF. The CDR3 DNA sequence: TGTGCCAGCAGCTTACCGGGACAGGACAATGAGCAGTTCTTC.

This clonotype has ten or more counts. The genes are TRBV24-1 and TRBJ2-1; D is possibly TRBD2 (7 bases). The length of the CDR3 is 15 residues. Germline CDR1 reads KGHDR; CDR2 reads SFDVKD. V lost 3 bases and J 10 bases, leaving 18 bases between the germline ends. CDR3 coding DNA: TGTGCCACCAGTGATCCCCGCGGGGGCCCGGAGGAGCAGTTCTTC. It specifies CATSDPRGGPEEQFF.